The T cell receptor beta chain described here comes from a study of cytotoxic CD8 clonotypes in ibrutinib-treated CLL. Germline V gene data show CDR1 as SGHDT and CDR2 as YYEEEE. Unmatched junction bases numbered 9, after V lost 3 bases and J lost 7 bases. The CDR3 contains 15 residues. The table came from immunoSEQ multiplex PCR; TCRdb's copy has only in-frame clones and leaves some out. Of 100,000 to 150,000 clones listed, approximately 83% were seen once; the top ten hold approximately 2%. The chain combines TRBV5-6 with TRBJ2-4; 8 nucleotides line up with TRBD2. The source material was PBMCs, sampled after 24 months of ibrutinib treatment. The receptor comes from a human donor with chronic lymphocytic leukemia. CDR3 sequence reads: CASSYPSGSENIQYF. The CDR3 DNA is TGTGCCAGCAGCTACCCCAGCGGGAGCGAGAACATTCAGTACTTC.